A single T cell receptor beta chain is shown here with its context. What it binds is not known. The data are from a study of identical twins. TCRdb redid the calling of the 5' RACE reads with MiXCR, one entry per CDR3 protein. The table has over 600,000 distinct CDR3 sequences, around 20% seen once. Findings and limits, study-wide: There was an excess of low generation probability in the out-of-frame alpha sequences that twins shared.

The CDR3 is made up of 14 amino acids. Per the germline V gene, CDR1 is DFQATT and CDR2 is SNEGSKA (reference sequence). The trim removed 5 bases at V and 6 bases at J, leaving 8 bases unmatched. These sequences were also reported in another study, on T cells expressing NK-cell markers. This second study says: The sorts in several experiments were restricted to alpha-beta TCR T cells by an anti-gamma-delta TCR antibody.

The chain recombines TRBV20-1 with TRBJ2-3; TRBD2 matches 10 bases. Sample: PBMCs. The TCR comes from a woman aged 18 to 35 in good health. CDR3 sequence (DNA): TGCAGTGCTGCCGGACTAGCGGATTCCGATACGCAGTATTTT. Its protein product is CSAAGLADSDTQYF.